A selection of T cell receptor beta chains follows, all from one sample in a study of early T cells in non-severe SARS-CoV-2 infection. A single record per CDR3 protein comes from TCRdb applying MiXCR to the 5' RACE reads. The sample has roughly 90,000 distinct CDR3 sequences, over 12% seen once. The sequencing input was whole blood. All receptors derive from an adult who was a healthcare worker with PCR-confirmed SARS-CoV-2 infection or an uninfected control (not recorded which). The CDR3 runs from the conserved cysteine through the conserved F or W. A D gene is named only where the DNA matches it firmly. Not every row has a clone size; where given, it reads once, few, many or a size class.

TRBD2 | many | TRBJ2-7 | TRBV13 | CASSLPGGSPRQYF | TGTGCCAGCAGCTTACCGGGAGGGTCCCCTCGACAGTACTTC
- | - | TRBJ2-7 | TRBV2 | CASTLQRPPDQYF | TGTGCCAGCACGCTTCAAAGACCACCCGACCAGTACTTC
- | many | TRBJ1-3 | TRBV7-2 | CASSLSGRNTIYF | TGTGCCAGCAGCTTGTCAGGCAGAAACACCATATATTTT
- | few | TRBJ1-5 | TRBV5-5 | CASSPLGTPQEPQHF | TGTGCCAGCAGCCCGCTGGGAACTCCTCAGGAGCCCCAGCATTTT
TRBD1 | - | TRBJ1-3 | TRBV29-1 | CSVVKTGAGNTIYF | TGCAGCGTTGTAAAGACAGGGGCGGGAAACACCATATATTTT
- | many | TRBJ2-5 | TRBV20-1 | CSAARGSGKETQYF | TGCAGTGCTGCCCGGGGTAGCGGCAAAGAGACCCAGTACTTC
- | - | TRBJ1-5 | TRBV30 | CAWSPSGSQPQHF | TGTGCCTGGAGTCCCTCAGGGAGTCAGCCCCAGCATTTT
TRBD1 | - | TRBJ2-1 | TRBV19 | CASTAGTGGLDEQFF | TGTGCCAGTACCGCTGGGACAGGGGGCCTCGATGAGCAGTTCTTC
TRBD1 | few | TRBJ2-7 | TRBV7-9 | CASSLNRGPSYEQYF | TGTGCCAGCAGCTTAAACAGGGGGCCTTCCTACGAGCAGTACTTC
- | few | TRBJ2-5 | TRBV7-2 | CASSLGRQQETQYF | TGTGCCAGCAGCTTAGGGCGGCAGCAAGAGACCCAGTACTTC
TRBD2 | few | TRBJ2-5 | TRBV29-1 | CSVEEVALTKSGGAFLETQYF | TGCAGCGTTGAAGAGGTGGCACTCACGAAGAGCGGGGGGGCTTTCCTGGAGACCCAGTACTTC
TRBD1 | few | TRBJ2-2 | TRBV24-1 | CATSDTGTGTGELFF | TGTGCCACCAGTGACACCGGGACAGGCACCGGGGAGCTGTTTTTT
TRBD2 | - | TRBJ2-5 | TRBV5-1 | CASSSGLAGGPGETQYF | TGCGCCAGCAGCTCCGGACTAGCGGGGGGGCCAGGTGAGACCCAGTACTTC
TRBD2 | once | TRBJ2-1 | TRBV4-1 | CASSQGWGTSVYNEQFF | TGCGCCAGCAGCCAAGGATGGGGGACTAGCGTGTACAATGAGCAGTTCTTC
TRBD2 | - | TRBJ2-2 | TRBV6-1 | CASSEWASGNTGELFF | TGTGCCAGCAGTGAATGGGCTAGCGGAAACACCGGGGAGCTGTTTTTT
- | few | TRBJ2-5 | TRBV6-5 | CASSQPPPMKETQYF | TGTGCCAGCAGTCAGCCCCCCCCCATGAAAGAGACCCAGTACTTC
- | many | TRBJ2-3 | TRBV24-1 | CATSDNRGPEDTQYF | TGTGCCACCAGTGATAACCGGGGCCCGGAAGATACGCAGTATTTT
- | - | TRBJ2-1 | TRBV20-1 | CSARSEGVRTRYNEQFF | TGCAGTGCTAGATCCGAGGGGGTGAGAACCCGGTACAATGAGCAGTTCTTC
TRBD1 | many | TRBJ2-3 | TRBV11-2 | CASSFRDRSTDTQYF | TGTGCCAGCAGCTTCCGGGACAGGAGCACTGATACGCAGTATTTT
- | - | TRBJ2-7 | TRBV25-1 | CASSAAGVINEQYF | TGTGCCAGCAGTGCGGCAGGTGTTATCAACGAGCAGTACTTC
- | few | TRBJ1-2 | TRBV19 | CASTLRGGYGYTF | TGTGCCAGTACTCTACGAGGAGGTTATGGCTACACCTTC
- | - | TRBJ1-5 | TRBV9 | CASSVDGSSNQPQHF | TGTGCCAGCAGCGTAGACGGGTCTAGCAATCAGCCCCAGCATTTT
- | few | TRBJ2-3 | TRBV11-2 | CASSFALASDTQYF | TGTGCCAGCAGCTTCGCCCTAGCGTCAGATACGCAGTATTTT
TRBD1 | few | TRBJ1-1 | TRBV6-6 | CASSWDREVAEAFF | TGTGCCAGCAGTTGGGACAGGGAAGTAGCTGAAGCTTTCTTT
- | many | TRBJ1-3 | TRBV10-3 | CAISGRDGQSGNTIYF | TGTGCCATCAGTGGCCGTGACGGACAATCTGGAAACACCATATATTTT
- | many | TRBJ1-2 | TRBV6-1 | CASSEDLDYGYTF | TGTGCCAGCAGTGAGGACCTTGACTATGGCTACACCTTC
- | many | TRBJ2-2 | TRBV7-8 | CASSAGLGFSGELFF | TGTGCCAGCAGCGCGGGACTGGGTTTCTCCGGGGAGCTGTTTTTT
TRBD2 | many | TRBJ2-1 | TRBV11-3 | CATQGGLAGAGNEQFF | TGTGCCACCCAGGGGGGACTAGCGGGAGCGGGCAATGAGCAGTTCTTC
TRBD1 | - | TRBJ1-4 | TRBV16 | CASSQTGVVHEKLFF | TGTGCCAGCAGCCAAACAGGGGTTGTCCATGAAAAACTGTTTTTT
- | few | TRBJ2-7 | TRBV18 | CASSPTPSYEQYF | TGTGCCAGCTCACCAACCCCTAGCTACGAGCAGTACTTC
TRBD1 | many | TRBJ1-5 | TRBV29-1 | CSVQDRGTQPQHF | TGCAGCGTCCAGGACAGGGGGACCCAGCCCCAGCATTTT
- | many | TRBJ1-5 | TRBV6-6 | CASSYPTEGGGQPQHF | TGTGCCAGCAGTTACCCAACGGAGGGAGGCGGTCAGCCCCAGCATTTT
TRBD2 | many | TRBJ2-7 | TRBV6-1 | CASSTGTSGYF | TGTGCCAGCAGTACCGGGACTAGCGGCTACTTC
- | few | TRBJ1-5 | TRBV4-1 | CASSFWANQPQHF | TGCGCCAGCAGCTTTTGGGCCAATCAGCCCCAGCATTTT
- | - | TRBJ2-2 | TRBV5-1 | CASSLGMQGGAGELFF | TGCGCCAGCAGCTTGGGAATGCAGGGAGGCGCCGGGGAGCTGTTTTTT
TRBD1 | few | TRBJ2-1 | TRBV7-3 | CASSATGTGWNNEQFF | TGTGCCAGCAGCGCAACCGGGACAGGGTGGAACAATGAGCAGTTCTTC
- | - | TRBJ1-2 | TRBV2 | CASKGDYGYTF | TGTGCCAGCAAGGGGGATTATGGCTACACCTTC
- | few | TRBJ2-5 | TRBV29-1 | CSVYPRFGQETQYF | TGCAGCGTGTACCCTAGGTTTGGCCAAGAGACCCAGTACTTC
TRBD1 | - | TRBJ2-7 | TRBV6-5 | CASSYSSGGYSYEQYF | TGTGCCAGCAGTTACTCGTCAGGGGGCTACTCCTACGAGCAGTACTTC
- | - | TRBJ1-3 | TRBV7-9 | CASSKGSLGSGNTIYF | TGTGCCAGCTCCAAGGGGTCCCTGGGCTCTGGAAACACCATATATTTT
TRBD1 | few | TRBJ1-6 | TRBV6-2/TRBV6-3 | CASALQGGTYNSPLHF | TGTGCCAGCGCCTTACAGGGGGGGACGTATAATTCACCCCTCCACTTT
TRBD1 | many | TRBJ1-6 | TRBV29-1 | CSVWTGDNSPLHF | TGCAGCGTCTGGACAGGGGATAATTCACCCCTCCACTTT
TRBD1 | many | TRBJ1-6 | TRBV20-1 | CSASQGADNSPLHF | TGCAGTGCTAGTCAGGGGGCCGATAATTCACCCCTCCACTTT
- | - | TRBJ2-7 | TRBV6-5 | CASSQKGGSGYYEQYF | TGTGCCAGCAGCCAAAAGGGGGGTTCGGGCTACTACGAGCAGTACTTC
- | few | TRBJ1-1 | TRBV7-7 | CASSLGPVPGTEAFF | TGTGCTAGCAGCCTGGGGCCCGTGCCAGGCACTGAAGCTTTCTTT
- | few | TRBJ2-5 | TRBV11-2 | CASLPAGAGETQYF | TGTGCCAGCCTCCCGGCGGGCGCCGGGGAGACCCAGTACTTC
- | - | TRBJ2-5 | TRBV6-2/TRBV6-3 | CASDVGVSLETQYF | TGTGCCAGCGACGTCGGGGTGTCCTTGGAGACCCAGTACTTC
- | - | TRBJ2-7 | TRBV29-1 | CSAAYSSYEQYF | TGCAGCGCTGCTTATAGCTCCTACGAGCAGTACTTC
TRBD1 | many | TRBJ1-5 | TRBV9 | CASSLGTGDQPQHF | TGTGCCAGCAGCCTAGGGACAGGGGATCAGCCCCAGCATTTT